The next 21 T cell receptor beta chains were all read from a single sample in a study of T cell responses to AZD1222 COVID-19 vaccine. Libraries were prepared by immunoSEQ multiplex PCR; TCRdb keeps only in-frame clonotypes and omits some of them. Here the sample spans roughly 150,000 clones, about nine tenths being singletons. The input for sequencing was peripheral blood, taken on day 0 of AZD1222 vaccination. The source is an adult in good health.

This rearrangement joins TRBV7-3 to TRBJ1-1; D call uncertain. This CDR3 comprises 13 residues. V was clipped by 2 bases and J by 8 bases, with 12 bases between them. The germline CDR1 and CDR2 sequences are SGHTA and FQGTGA. DNA for the CDR3: TGTGCCAGCAGCTTAGGTACATACTCAGAAGCTTTCTTT. Residues: CASSLGTYSEAFF.

The rearrangement uses TRBV10-1 and TRBJ2-3, with D tentatively TRBD1 (6 bases). The CDR3 runs 14 residues. Germline CDR1 WNHNN, CDR2 SYGVQD (reference sequence). The V end was cut by 6 bases, the J end by 6 bases, with 16 bases between. The CDR3 spells CASSPTGYADTQYF. The CDR3 nucleotides read TGCGCCAGCAGCCCTACAGGGTACGCGGATACGCAGTATTTT.

The V and J genes are TRBV7-2 and TRBJ2-7; D assignment may be TRBD1 or TRBD2 (5 bases each). The V end lost 5 bases, the J end lost 4 bases, and 18 bases lay between the germline ends. CDR3 size: 15 residues. The germline V gene has CDR1 SGHTA and CDR2 FQGNSA. The CDR3 here is CASSATGTVGYEQYF. DNA of the CDR3: TGTGCCAGCAGCGCCACCGGGACCGTAGGTTACGAGCAGTACTTC.

This chain joins TRBV11-3 and TRBJ1-3, with D possibly TRBD1 on 5 matching bases. This CDR3 has 15 amino acids. Trimming pared 5 bases from V and 4 bases from J, leaving 15 bases between. Per the germline V gene, CDR1 is SGHNT and CDR2 is YENEEA. The chain's CDR3 is CASSRSSGGGNTIYF. CDR3 nucleotides: TGTGCCAGCAGCCGTTCTTCCGGGGGGGGAAACACCATATATTTT.

The chain carries TRBV4-1 and TRBJ1-6; no clear D. CDR1 and CDR2 (germline): MGHRA, YSYEKL. The V end lost 1 base, the J end lost 10 bases, and 8 bases lay between the germline ends. This CDR3 has 13 residues. The CDR3: CASSQARESPLHF. CDR3 coding DNA: TGCGCCAGCAGCCAAGCTCGCGAATCACCCCTCCACTTT.

The V call is TRBV24-1, the J call TRBJ1-1; the D is unclear. Trimming pared 1 base from V and 6 bases from J, leaving 8 bases between. This CDR3 is built from 13 residues. Germline loops: CDR1 KGHDR, CDR2 SFDVKD. The CDR3 sequence is CATSDFIGAEAFF. The CDR3 DNA reads TGTGCCACCAGTGATTTTATCGGAGCTGAAGCTTTCTTT.

The chain is built from TRBV6-1 and TRBJ2-1; maybe TRBD1 (6 bases). V was shortened by 4 bases and J by 5 bases, with 21 bases between the two germline ends. Per the germline V gene, CDR1 is MNHNS and CDR2 is SASEGT. The CDR3 runs 17 residues. The CDR3 is CASSVSEGDTIHNEQFF. CDR3 DNA sequence: TGTGCCAGCAGTGTAAGCGAAGGGGACACCATCCACAATGAGCAGTTCTTC.

The CDR3 bases are TGTGCCAGCAGCCCCTCCACGACAGGTTTCAATGAGCAGTTCTTC. Translated, it gives CASSPSTTGFNEQFF. The chain carries TRBV11-2 and TRBJ2-1; possibly TRBD1 for D (6 bases). V lost 5 bases to trimming and J lost 6 bases, with 17 bases between them. This CDR3 has 15 residues. The V gene's germline CDR1 is SGHAT and CDR2 FQNNGV. Supplemented by reference TRBV11-2 and TRBJ2-1, the full variable domain reads EAGVAQSPRYKIIEKRQSVAFWCNPISGHATLYWYQQILGQGPKLLIQFQNNGVVDDSQLPKDRFSAERLKGVDSTLKIQPAKLEDSAVYLCASSPSTTGFNEQFFGPGTRLTVL.

Remarks on this clone: At the DNA level, this CDR3 is encoded by other sequences in the same sample as well. V and J are TRBV28 and TRBJ1-5; possible D gene TRBD1, 5 bases. CDR1 MDHEN and CDR2 SYDVKM come from the germline V gene. Trimming cost V 6 bases and J 2 bases, with 11 bases left between them. The CDR3 runs to 14 residues. The CDR3 DNA follows: TGTGCCAGCAGCCCAGGAGGGGGCAATCAGCCCCAGCATTTT. Protein sequence: CASSPGGGNQPQHF.

The chain is built from TRBV4-1 and TRBJ1-1; D gene unclear. The V and J ends lost 4 bases and 7 bases respectively, with 13 bases between them. CDR3 length: 13 residues. The germline V gene encodes CDR1 MGHRA and CDR2 YSYEKL. In nucleotides, the CDR3 is TGCGCCAGCAGCCTTGAAATTCGAGTTGAAGCTTTCTTT. Translating gives CASSLEIRVEAFF.

This chain links TRBV7-2 with TRBJ1-1; D might be TRBD1 (6 bases). Trimming stripped 7 bases from V and 2 bases from J, with 11 bases between. From germline, CDR1 is SGHTA and CDR2 FQGNSA. The CDR3 is made up of 13 amino acids. The DNA for the CDR3 is TGTGCCAGCATCTCGGACAGTAACACTGAAGCTTTCTTT. Residues: CASISDSNTEAFF.

The V call is TRBV18, the J call TRBJ2-7; tentative D call: TRBD1 (5 bases). The CDR3 totals 13 residues. V was trimmed by 6 bases and J by 5 bases, leaving 14 bases between them. Germline lookup yields CDR1 KGHSH and CDR2 LQKENI. The CDR3 here is CASSPIQGDEQYF. In DNA form, the CDR3 reads TGTGCCAGCTCCCCAATCCAGGGCGACGAGCAGTACTTC.

The rearrangement joins TRBV5-1 to TRBJ2-5, with D possibly being TRBD1 (5 bases). The CDR3 has 14 amino acids. Looked up from germline, CDR1 is SGHRS and CDR2 is YFSETQ. V was cut by 0 bases and J by 5 bases, with 11 bases left in between. This CDR3 reads CASSLAKGQETQYF. CDR3 nucleotides: TGCGCCAGCAGCTTGGCCAAGGGGCAGGAGACCCAGTACTTC.

The chain combines TRBV28 with TRBJ1-1; 9 bases are shared with TRBD1. The germline V gene encodes CDR1 MDHEN and CDR2 SYDVKM. V shed 7 bases, J shed 1 base, and the junction held 7 bases outside the gene matches. The CDR3 consists of 15 residues. CDR3 sequence reads: CASKYGDRANTEAFF. For the CDR3, the DNA is TGTGCCAGCAAATATGGGGACAGGGCGAACACTGAAGCTTTCTTT.

The chain joins TRBV11-2 to TRBJ2-2; D possibly uses TRBD1 or TRBD2 (5 bases each). Trimming left V 8 bases short and J 6 bases short, with 19 bases between. CDR1 and CDR2 (germline): SGHAT, FQNNGV. The CDR3 extends over 15 amino acids. The CDR3 sequence is CASAPSGRGAGELFF. The CDR3 bases are TGTGCCAGCGCCCCGTCGGGGAGAGGGGCCGGGGAGCTGTTTTTT.

The rearrangement links TRBV28 to TRBJ1-5, with a possible D match to TRBD1 (6 bases). Germline CDR1 and CDR2: MDHEN and SYDVKM. V shed 10 bases and J shed 5 bases, with 12 bases lying between them. The CDR3 totals 12 residues. CDR3: CATTGMDQPQHF. DNA for the CDR3: TGTGCCACTACAGGGATGGATCAGCCCCAGCATTTT.

V is TRBV6-5 and J is TRBJ1-3; TRBD1 might be the D (6 bases). V was trimmed by 4 bases and J by 3 bases, leaving 16 bases between them. Germline CDR1 and CDR2: MNHEY and SVGAGI. This CDR3 has 16 residues. The CDR3 coding sequence is TGTGCCAGCAGTTTCGACAGGCGCGGGGGTGGAAACACCATATATTTT. This codes for CASSFDRRGGGNTIYF.

In this sample, this clone turned up once. V usage is TRBV6-1 and J usage is TRBJ1-6; D is uncertain. Germline-derived CDR1 and CDR2 are MNHNS and SASEGT. The germline V and J ends were trimmed by 2 bases and 5 bases, with 7 bases remaining between them. The CDR3 contains 14 residues. CDR3 DNA: TGTGCCAGCAGTGAATTCCTGAATAATTCACCCCTCCACTTT. Translation gives CASSEFLNNSPLHF.

The V call is TRBV7-9, the J call TRBJ1-3; 11 bases are shared with TRBD1. This CDR3 region has 17 residues. J was trimmed by 4 bases and V by 8 bases; bases with no gene match: 13. Germline V CDR1 and CDR2: SEHNR, FQNEAQ (reference sequence). CDR3 nucleotides: TGTGCCAGCTACGGGGTTAAGGACAGGGGGCCCGGAAACACCATATATTTT. Translated, it gives CASYGVKDRGPGNTIYF.

The CDR3 sequence: CASSVRGSSYNEQFF. DNA for the CDR3: TGTGCCAGCAGTGTCAGGGGAAGCTCCTACAATGAGCAGTTCTTC. This chain links TRBV2 with TRBJ2-1; possible D gene TRBD1, 6 bases. The V gene lost 4 bases and the J gene lost 0 bases, with 10 bases spanning the gap. The CDR3 is made up of 15 amino acids. From germline, CDR1 is SNHLY and CDR2 FYNNEI. The whole variable domain, remainder taken from reference TRBV2 and TRBJ2-1, is EPEVTQTPSHQVTQMGQEVILRCVPISNHLYFYWYRQILGQKVEFLVSFYNNEISEKSEIFDDQFSVERPDGSNFTLKIRSTKLEDSAMYFCASSVRGSSYNEQFFGPGTRLTVL.

The CDR3 DNA reads TGTGCCAGCAGCTTAGGCCAGGCCTATCAGCCCCAGCATTTT. Translating gives CASSLGQAYQPQHF. This sequence joins TRBV7-2 and TRBJ1-5; no clear D. This CDR3 is built from 14 residues. V gave up 1 base and J gave up 5 bases, with 9 bases separating them. Germline loops: CDR1 SGHTA, CDR2 FQGNSA.